What follows describes a single T cell receptor beta chain. As originally analysed: Estimation of nucleated cell counts was performed using reference gene primer amplification. The repertoire was sequenced with immunoSEQ multiplex PCR; TCRdb's copy has only in-frame clones and lacks some. That table gives V, J and clone size, and the DNA gave D and trimming. The sample has approximately 97,000 clones; about four fifths are singletons. This entry belongs to a study of blood T cell repertoires in COVID-19. Overall study context: Italy, Spain and the United States were the sources of the convalescent and acute COVID-19 samples. From T cells, B-cell-depleted T cells, or PBMCs came the material, which was cDNA or gDNA.

The CDR3 is 13 residues long. Between the trimmed V and J ends, which lost 0 bases and 12 bases, there was a span of 12 bases. Germline lookup yields CDR1 LGHNA and CDR2 YSLEER. The sequence derives from a human donor in a cohort sampled during active COVID-19. The sequenced material came from peripheral blood. This chain links TRBV4-3 with TRBJ2-1, with D perhaps matching TRBD1 (6 bases). The CDR3 protein is CASSQDLTGWQFF. CDR3 DNA: TGCGCCAGCAGCCAAGATCTGACAGGTTGGCAGTTCTTC.